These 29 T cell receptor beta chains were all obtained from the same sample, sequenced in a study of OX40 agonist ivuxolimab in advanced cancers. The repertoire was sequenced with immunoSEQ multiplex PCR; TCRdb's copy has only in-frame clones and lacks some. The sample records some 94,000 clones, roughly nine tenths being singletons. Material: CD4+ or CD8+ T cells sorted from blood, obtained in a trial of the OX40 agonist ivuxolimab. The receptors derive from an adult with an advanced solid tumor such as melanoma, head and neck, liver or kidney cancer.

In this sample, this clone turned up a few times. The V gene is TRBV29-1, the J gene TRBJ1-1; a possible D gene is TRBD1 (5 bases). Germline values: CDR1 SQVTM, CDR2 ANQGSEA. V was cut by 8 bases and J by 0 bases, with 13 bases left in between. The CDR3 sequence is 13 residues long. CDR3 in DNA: TGCAGCTCTGCCCGGGACGTGAACACTGAAGCTTTCTTT. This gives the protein CSSARDVNTEAFF.

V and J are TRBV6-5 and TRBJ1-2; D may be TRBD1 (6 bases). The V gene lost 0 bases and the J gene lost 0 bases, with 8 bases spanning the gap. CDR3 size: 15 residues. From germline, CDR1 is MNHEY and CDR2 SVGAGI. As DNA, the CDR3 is TGTGCCAGCAGTTACTCGACAGGAGCTAACTATGGCTACACCTTC. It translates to CASSYSTGANYGYTF.

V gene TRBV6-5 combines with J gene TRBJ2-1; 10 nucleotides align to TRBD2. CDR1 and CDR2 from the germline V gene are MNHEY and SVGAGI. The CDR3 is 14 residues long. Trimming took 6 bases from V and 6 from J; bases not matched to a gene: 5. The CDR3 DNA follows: TGTGCCAGCAGCTGGACTAGCGGCATCAATGAGCAGTTCTTC. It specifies CASSWTSGINEQFF.

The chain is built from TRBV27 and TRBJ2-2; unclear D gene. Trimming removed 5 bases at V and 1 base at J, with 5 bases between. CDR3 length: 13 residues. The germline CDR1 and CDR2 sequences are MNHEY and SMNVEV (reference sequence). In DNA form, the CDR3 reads TGTGCCAGCAGTCCTCTGAACACCGGGGAGCTGTTTTTT. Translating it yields CASSPLNTGELFF.

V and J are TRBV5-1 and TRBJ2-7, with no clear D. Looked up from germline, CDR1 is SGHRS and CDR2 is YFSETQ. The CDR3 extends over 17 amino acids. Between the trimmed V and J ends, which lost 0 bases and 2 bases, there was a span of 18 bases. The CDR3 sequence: CASSLAAPDLRTYEQYF. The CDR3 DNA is TGCGCCAGCAGCTTGGCCGCGCCCGACCTACGAACCTACGAGCAGTACTTC. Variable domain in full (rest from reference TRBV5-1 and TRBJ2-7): KAGVTQTPRYLIKTRGQQVTLSCSPISGHRSVSWYQQTPGQGLQFLFEYFSETQRNKGNFPGRFSGRQFSNSRSEMNVSTLELGDSALYLCASSLAAPDLRTYEQYFGPGTRLTVT.

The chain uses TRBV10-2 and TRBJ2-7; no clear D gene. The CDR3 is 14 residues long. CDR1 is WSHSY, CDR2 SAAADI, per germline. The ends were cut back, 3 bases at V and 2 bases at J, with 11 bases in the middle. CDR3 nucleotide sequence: TGCGCCAGCAGTGAATCGGGCAGCACCTACGAGCAGTACTTC. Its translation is CASSESGSTYEQYF.

The CDR3 coding sequence is TGCAGCGCACAGGGAGGGGAAGGGTACGAGCAGTACTTC. Translated, it gives CSAQGGEGYEQYF. The V call is TRBV29-1, the J call TRBJ2-7; a weak D match, TRBD2 (7 bases). This CDR3 is 13 amino acids long. V lost 7 bases to trimming and J lost 4 bases, with 17 bases between them. The germline V gene encodes CDR1 SQVTM and CDR2 ANQGSEA.

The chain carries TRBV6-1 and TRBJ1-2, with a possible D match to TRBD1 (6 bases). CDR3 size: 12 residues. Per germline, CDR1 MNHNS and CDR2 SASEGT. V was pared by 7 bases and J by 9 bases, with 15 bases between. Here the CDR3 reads CASTLGAARYTF. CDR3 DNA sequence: TGTGCCAGCACCCTGGGGGCAGCCCGCTACACCTTC.

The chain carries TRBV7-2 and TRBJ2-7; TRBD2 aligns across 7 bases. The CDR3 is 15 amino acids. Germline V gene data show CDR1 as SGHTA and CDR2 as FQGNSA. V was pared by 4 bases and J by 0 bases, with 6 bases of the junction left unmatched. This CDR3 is CASSSSGAYSYEQYF. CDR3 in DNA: TGTGCCAGCAGCTCAAGCGGGGCGTACTCCTACGAGCAGTACTTC.

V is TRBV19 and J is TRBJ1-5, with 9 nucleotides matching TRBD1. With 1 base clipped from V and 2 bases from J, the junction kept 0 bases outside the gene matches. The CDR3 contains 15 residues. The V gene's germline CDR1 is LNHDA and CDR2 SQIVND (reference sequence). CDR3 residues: CASSIGTGGNQPQHF. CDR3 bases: TGTGCCAGTAGTATAGGGACAGGGGGCAATCAGCCCCAGCATTTT.

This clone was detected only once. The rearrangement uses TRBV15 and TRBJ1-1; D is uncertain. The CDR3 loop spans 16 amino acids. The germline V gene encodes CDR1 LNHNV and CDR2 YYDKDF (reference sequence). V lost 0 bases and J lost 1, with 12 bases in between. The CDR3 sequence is CATSREMRQENTEAFF. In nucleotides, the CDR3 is TGTGCCACCAGCAGAGAGATGAGACAAGAGAACACTGAAGCTTTCTTT. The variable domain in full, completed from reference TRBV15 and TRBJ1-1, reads DAMVIQNPRYQVTQFGKPVTLSCSQTLNHNVMYWYQQKSSQAPKLLFHYYDKDFNNEADTPDNFQSRRPNTSFCFLDIRSPGLGDTAMYLCATSREMRQENTEAFFGQGTRLTVV.

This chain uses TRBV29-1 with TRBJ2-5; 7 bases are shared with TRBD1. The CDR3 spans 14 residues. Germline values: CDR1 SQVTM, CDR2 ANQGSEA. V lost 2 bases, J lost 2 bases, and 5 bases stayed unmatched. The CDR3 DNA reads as TGCAGCGTTGAAATAAGGGGGCCGCAAGAGACCCAGTACTTC. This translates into CSVEIRGPQETQYF.

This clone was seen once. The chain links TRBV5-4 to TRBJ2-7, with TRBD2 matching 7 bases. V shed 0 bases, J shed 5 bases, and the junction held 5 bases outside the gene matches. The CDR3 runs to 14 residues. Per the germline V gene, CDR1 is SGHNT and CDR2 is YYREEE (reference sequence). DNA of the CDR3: TGTGCCAGCAGCTTGGGGGGAGGGCATCACGAGCAGTACTTC. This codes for CASSLGGGHHEQYF.

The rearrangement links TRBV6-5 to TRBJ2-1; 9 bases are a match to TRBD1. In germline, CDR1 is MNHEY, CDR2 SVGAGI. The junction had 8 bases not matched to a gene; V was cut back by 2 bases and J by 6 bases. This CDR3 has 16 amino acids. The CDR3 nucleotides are TGTGCCAGCAGTTACGATCCGGGACAGGGCGTCAATGAGCAGTTCTTC. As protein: CASSYDPGQGVNEQFF.

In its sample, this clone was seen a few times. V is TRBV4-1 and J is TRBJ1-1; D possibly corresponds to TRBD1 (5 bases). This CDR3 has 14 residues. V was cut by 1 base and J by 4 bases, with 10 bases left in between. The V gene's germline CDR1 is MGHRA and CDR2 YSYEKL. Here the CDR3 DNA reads TGCGCCAGCAGCCAAGTCCAGGGAGGCACTGAAGCTTTCTTT. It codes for CASSQVQGGTEAFF.

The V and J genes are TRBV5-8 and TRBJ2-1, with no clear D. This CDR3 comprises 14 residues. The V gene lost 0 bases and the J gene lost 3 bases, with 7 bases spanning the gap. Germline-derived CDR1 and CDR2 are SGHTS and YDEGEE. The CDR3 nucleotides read TGTGCCAGCAGCTTGGGGGGTTACTACAATGAGCAGTTCTTC. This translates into CASSLGGYYNEQFF.

The CDR3 nucleotides read TGTGCCAGCAGCTTAGATAGGGACCGCGAAGAGACCCAGTACTTC. Translated, it gives CASSLDRDREETQYF. The chain combines TRBV7-2 with TRBJ2-5; possibly TRBD1 or TRBD2 for D (5 bases each). This CDR3 has 15 amino acids. Per germline, CDR1 SGHTA and CDR2 FQGNSA. The ends were cut back, 1 base at V and 3 bases at J, with 12 bases in the middle.

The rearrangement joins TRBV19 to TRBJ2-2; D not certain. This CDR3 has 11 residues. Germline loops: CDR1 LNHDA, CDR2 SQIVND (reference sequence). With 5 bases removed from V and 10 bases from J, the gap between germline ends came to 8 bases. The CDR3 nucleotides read TGTGCCAGTAGTCCGGCGGTGGAGCTGTTTTTT. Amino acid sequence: CASSPAVELFF.

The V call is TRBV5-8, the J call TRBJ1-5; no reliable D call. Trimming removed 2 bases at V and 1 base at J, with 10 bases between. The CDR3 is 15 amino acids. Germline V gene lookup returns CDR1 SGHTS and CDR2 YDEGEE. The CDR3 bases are TGTGCCAGCAGCTTTAGAGGCACCAGCAATCAGCCCCAGCATTTT. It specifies CASSFRGTSNQPQHF.

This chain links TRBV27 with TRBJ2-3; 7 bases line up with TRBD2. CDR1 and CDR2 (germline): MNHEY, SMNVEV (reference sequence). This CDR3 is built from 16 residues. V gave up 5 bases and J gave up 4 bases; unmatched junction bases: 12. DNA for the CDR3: TGTGCCAGCAGTACCTCTAGCGGACGGGCGGCAGATACGCAGTATTTT. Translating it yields CASSTSSGRAADTQYF.

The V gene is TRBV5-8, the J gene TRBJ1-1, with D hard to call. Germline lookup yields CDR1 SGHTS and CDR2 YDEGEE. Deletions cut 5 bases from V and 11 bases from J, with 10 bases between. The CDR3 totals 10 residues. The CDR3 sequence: CASSFRMAFF. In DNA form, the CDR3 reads TGTGCCAGCAGTTTTAGGATGGCTTTCTTT.

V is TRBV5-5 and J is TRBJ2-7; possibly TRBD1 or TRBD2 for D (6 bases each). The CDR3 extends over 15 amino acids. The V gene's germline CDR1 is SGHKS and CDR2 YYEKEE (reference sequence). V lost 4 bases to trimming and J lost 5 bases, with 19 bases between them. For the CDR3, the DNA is TGTGCCAGCAGCGCGGGAAACAGGGAGTCAGACGAGCAGTACTTC. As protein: CASSAGNRESDEQYF.

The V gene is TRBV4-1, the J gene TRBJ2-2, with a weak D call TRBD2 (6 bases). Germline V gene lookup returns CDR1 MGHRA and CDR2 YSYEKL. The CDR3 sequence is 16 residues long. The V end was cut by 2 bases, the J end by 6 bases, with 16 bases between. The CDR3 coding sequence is TGCGCCAGCAGCCAACAGGCAGGCGGGGTCGCCGGGGAGCTGTTTTTT. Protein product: CASSQQAGGVAGELFF.

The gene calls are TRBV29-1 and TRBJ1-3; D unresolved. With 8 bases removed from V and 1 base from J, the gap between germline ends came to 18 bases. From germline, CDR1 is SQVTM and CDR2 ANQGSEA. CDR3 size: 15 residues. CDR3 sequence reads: CSSLTRPPSGNTIYF. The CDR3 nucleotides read TGCAGCTCACTTACACGGCCCCCATCTGGAAACACCATATATTTT.

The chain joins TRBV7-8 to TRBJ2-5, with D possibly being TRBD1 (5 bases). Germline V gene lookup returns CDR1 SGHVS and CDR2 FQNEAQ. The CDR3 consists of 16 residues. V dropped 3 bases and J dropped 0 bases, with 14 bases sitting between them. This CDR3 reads CASSFSDSGYQETQYF. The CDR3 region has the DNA TGTGCCAGCAGCTTTAGTGATTCAGGGTACCAAGAGACCCAGTACTTC.

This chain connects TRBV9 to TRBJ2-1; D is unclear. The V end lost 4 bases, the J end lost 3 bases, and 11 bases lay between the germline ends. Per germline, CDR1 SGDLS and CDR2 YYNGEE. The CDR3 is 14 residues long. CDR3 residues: CASSSRTNYNEQFF. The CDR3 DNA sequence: TGTGCCAGCAGCTCAAGGACCAACTACAATGAGCAGTTCTTC.

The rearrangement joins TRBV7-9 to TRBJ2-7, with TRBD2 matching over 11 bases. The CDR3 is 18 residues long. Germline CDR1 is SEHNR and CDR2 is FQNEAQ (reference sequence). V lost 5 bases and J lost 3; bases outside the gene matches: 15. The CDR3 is CASSPTNSGLAGFYEQYF. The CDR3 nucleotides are TGTGCCAGCAGCCCCACAAACTCCGGACTAGCGGGCTTCTACGAGCAGTACTTC.

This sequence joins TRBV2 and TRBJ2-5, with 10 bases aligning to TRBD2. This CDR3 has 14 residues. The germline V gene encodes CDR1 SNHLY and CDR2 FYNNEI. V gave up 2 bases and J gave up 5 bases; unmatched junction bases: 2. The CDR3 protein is CASSESGRVETQYF. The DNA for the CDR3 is TGTGCCAGCAGTGAAAGCGGGAGGGTTGAGACCCAGTACTTC.

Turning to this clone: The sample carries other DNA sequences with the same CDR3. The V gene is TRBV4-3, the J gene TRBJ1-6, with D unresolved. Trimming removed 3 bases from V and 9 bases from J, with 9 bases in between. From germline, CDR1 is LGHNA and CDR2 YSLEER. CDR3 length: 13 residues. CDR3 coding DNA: TGCGCCAGCAGCCAGGGTATGGGTTCACCCCTCCACTTT. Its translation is CASSQGMGSPLHF.